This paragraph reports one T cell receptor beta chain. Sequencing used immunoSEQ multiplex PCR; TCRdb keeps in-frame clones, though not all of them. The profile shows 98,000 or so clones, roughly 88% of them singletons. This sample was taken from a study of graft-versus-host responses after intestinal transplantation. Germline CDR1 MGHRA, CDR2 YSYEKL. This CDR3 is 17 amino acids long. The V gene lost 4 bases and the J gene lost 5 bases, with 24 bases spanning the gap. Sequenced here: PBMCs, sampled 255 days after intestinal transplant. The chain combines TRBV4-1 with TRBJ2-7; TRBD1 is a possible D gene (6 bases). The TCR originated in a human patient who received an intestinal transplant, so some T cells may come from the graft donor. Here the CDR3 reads CASSREDLIRGADEQYF. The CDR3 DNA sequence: TGCGCCAGCAGCCGAGAAGACCTTATCAGGGGAGCGGACGAGCAGTACTTC.